The 22 T cell receptor beta chains below all came from one sample that was sequenced in a study of T cell changes during pregnancy in multiple sclerosis (dated by TCRdb to the late 2010s). The library was made by the immunoSEQ multiplex PCR assay. TCRdb mirrors the immuneACCESS table, restricted to in-frame sequences. Some clones are absent from its copies; in checked studies, under half trace to an unresolved V gene, and the reason for the others is unknown. The sample records about 100,000 clones, approximately 92% of which are singletons. More than 2.5% of the sample belongs to the ten largest clones. Sample: peripheral blood, taken in the first trimester of pregnancy. The receptor source for this set is a female donor with multiple sclerosis, enrolled in a pregnancy study.

The J gene is TRBJ1-2, the V gene TRBV2, with D unclear. Trimming removed 3 bases from V and 1 base from J, with 3 bases in between. The CDR3 is 12 residues long. Germline assignment: CDR1 SNHLY and CDR2 FYNNEI. The DNA for the CDR3 is TGTGCCAGCAGTGAGAGTAACTATGGCTACACCTTC. Encoded protein: CASSESNYGYTF.

This chain links TRBV19 with TRBJ1-1; D gene unclear. V shed 5 bases and J shed 4 bases, with 20 bases lying between them. Germline lookup yields CDR1 LNHDA and CDR2 SQIVND (reference sequence). This CDR3 has 16 amino acids. The DNA for the CDR3 is TGTGCCAGTAGTCCTCCCGGACTCTTCTTCGGCACTGAAGCTTTCTTT. This translates into CASSPPGLFFGTEAFF.

This clone was detected once. This chain uses TRBV30 with TRBJ2-1, with 9 bases fitting TRBD2. V was pared by 3 bases and J by 5 bases, with 8 bases of the junction left unmatched. The CDR3 consists of 15 residues. Germline V gene data show CDR1 as GTSNPN and CDR2 as SVGIG (reference sequence). CDR3 bases: TGTGCCTGGAGACGCCGGGCTAGCGGGAACAATGAGCAGTTCTTC. It codes for CAWRRRASGNNEQFF.

The V and J genes are TRBV11-3 and TRBJ2-3; 8 bases are shared with TRBD2. The CDR3 runs 13 residues. The germline V gene encodes CDR1 SGHNT and CDR2 YENEEA. J lost 8 bases, V lost 6 bases, and 7 bases had no gene match. CDR3 in amino acids: CASSRGGRGTQYF. Written as DNA, the CDR3 is TGTGCCAGCAGTCGGGGGGGTAGAGGTACGCAGTATTTT. The whole variable domain, remainder taken from reference TRBV11-3 and TRBJ2-3, is EAGVVQSPRYKIIEKKQPVAFWCNPISGHNTLYWYLQNLGQGPELLIRYENEEAVDDSQLPKDRFSAERLKGVDSTLKIQPAELGDSAVYLCASSRGGRGTQYFGPGTRLTVL.

The rearrangement joins TRBV18 to TRBJ1-1; 9 nucleotides align to TRBD1. This CDR3 spans 14 amino acids. J was trimmed by 0 bases and V by 4 bases; bases with no gene match: 0. Germline V gene sequence: CDR1 KGHSH, CDR2 LQKENI. CDR3 DNA: TGTGCCAGCTCACGGGACAGGGTGAACACTGAAGCTTTCTTT. Translation gives CASSRDRVNTEAFF.

This chain connects TRBV7-9 to TRBJ2-7; D may be TRBD2 (6 bases). CDR1 and CDR2 (germline): SEHNR, FQNEAQ (reference sequence). The CDR3 has 14 amino acids. The ends were cut back, 7 bases at V and 4 bases at J, with 17 bases in the middle. CDR3 nucleotides: TGTGCCAGCATCTCCGTTGGGACTTCGTACGAGCAGTACTTC. It codes for CASISVGTSYEQYF.

The chain employs TRBV25-1 and TRBJ1-2, with D possibly TRBD1 on 5 matching bases. CDR1 MGHDK and CDR2 SYGVNS come from the germline V gene. CDR3 length: 17 amino acids. V was pared by 3 bases and J by 4 bases, with 21 bases between. The CDR3 DNA follows: TGTGCCAGCAGTGATGGGGGGGGTGTCAGGAGTATCTATGGCTACACCTTC. It encodes CASSDGGGVRSIYGYTF.

The chain uses TRBV14 and TRBJ2-2; D is unresolved. V was cut by 4 bases and J by 3 bases, with 12 bases left in between. Per the germline V gene, CDR1 is SGHDN and CDR2 is FVKESK. The CDR3 sequence is 15 residues long. The CDR3 DNA follows: TGTGCCAGCAGCCCCGTGGGCAGAGACACCGGGGAGCTGTTTTTT. It encodes CASSPVGRDTGELFF.

This chain joins TRBV11-3 and TRBJ2-2; possibly TRBD1 for D (6 bases). Germline CDR1 SGHNT, CDR2 YENEEA. The CDR3 covers 13 residues. Trimming shortened V by 5 bases and J by 7 bases, and 11 bases separated the two germline ends. The DNA for the CDR3 is TGTGCCAGCAGCCTTAACAGGGACGGGGAGCTGTTTTTT. Translation: CASSLNRDGELFF. Filled out from reference TRBV11-3 and TRBJ2-2, the complete variable domain reads EAGVVQSPRYKIIEKKQPVAFWCNPISGHNTLYWYLQNLGQGPELLIRYENEEAVDDSQLPKDRFSAERLKGVDSTLKIQPAELGDSAVYLCASSLNRDGELFFGEGSRLTVL.

The chain employs TRBV7-6 and TRBJ1-2; 9 bases are a match to TRBD1. The CDR3 is made up of 13 amino acids. J lost 4 bases, V lost 5 bases, and 2 bases had no gene match. CDR1 and CDR2 from the germline V gene are SGHVS and FNYEAQ. CDR3 bases: TGTGCCAGCAGCCAGGACAGGGGCTATGGCTACACCTTC. It translates to CASSQDRGYGYTF. Together with reference TRBV7-6 and TRBJ1-2, the CDR3 gives the full variable domain: GAGVSQSPRYKVTKRGQDVALRCDPISGHVSLYWYRQALGQGPEFLTYFNYEAQQDKSGLPNDRFSAERPEGSISTLTIQRTEQRDSAMYRCASSQDRGYGYTFGSGTRLTVV.

Here the CDR3 reads CASSGRTGGTEAFF. CDR3 in DNA: TGTGCCAGCAGTGGAAGGACAGGTGGCACTGAAGCTTTCTTT. The chain links TRBV6-1 to TRBJ1-1, with 7 bases aligning to TRBD1. With 4 bases clipped from V and 4 bases from J, the junction kept 6 bases outside the gene matches. Germline loops: CDR1 MNHNS, CDR2 SASEGT. The CDR3 loop spans 14 amino acids.

The table lists this clone with a few counts. The chain joins TRBV6-6 to TRBJ1-5, with TRBD1 matching over 7 bases. CDR1 and CDR2 from the germline V gene are MNHNY and SVGAGI (reference sequence). The J segment lost 0 bases and the V segment lost 6 bases, leaving 5 bases of the junction unmatched. The CDR3 runs to 15 residues. CDR3 in amino acids: CASSRGTDSNQPQHF. In nucleotides, the CDR3 is TGTGCCAGCAGCCGAGGGACAGATAGCAATCAGCCCCAGCATTTT.

The gene calls are TRBV28 and TRBJ2-5; 7 bases agree with TRBD2. The V gene end was trimmed by 1 base and the J gene end by 7 bases; junction bases not matched to a gene: 12. Germline lookup yields CDR1 MDHEN and CDR2 SYDVKM. The CDR3 totals 16 residues. The CDR3 DNA sequence: TGTGCCAGCAGTTTATTACCGGGAGGCCGGTGGGGGACCCAGTACTTC. Translation gives CASSLLPGGRWGTQYF.

The V gene is TRBV28, the J gene TRBJ2-1; TRBD2 matches at 12 bases. Unmatched junction bases numbered 7, after V lost 5 bases and J lost 5 bases. This CDR3 is built from 16 residues. CDR1 is MDHEN and CDR2 is SYDVKM in the germline V gene. Here the CDR3 DNA reads TGTGCCAGCAGTAACACACTAGCGGGAGGTGACAATGAGCAGTTCTTC. Amino acids: CASSNTLAGGDNEQFF.

The chain employs TRBV19 and TRBJ2-3, with 8 bases identical to TRBD2. Germline V gene sequence: CDR1 LNHDA, CDR2 SQIVND (reference sequence). The CDR3 spans 17 residues. The V gene end was trimmed by 3 bases and the J gene end by 4 bases; junction bases not matched to a gene: 12. CDR3 DNA: TGTGCCAGTAGTATTCACTCGGGAGGGCCTATTGCAGATACGCAGTATTTT. Translating it yields CASSIHSGGPIADTQYF.

The chain carries TRBV19 and TRBJ1-2; D unresolved. The CDR3 runs to 16 residues. V lost 0 bases to trimming and J lost 5 bases, with 16 bases between them. Per the germline V gene, CDR1 is LNHDA and CDR2 is SQIVND (reference sequence). The CDR3 DNA sequence: TGTGCCAGTAGTATAGATGACGCGGGGAACGGTTATGGCTACACCTTC. Translating gives CASSIDDAGNGYGYTF.

The chain joins TRBV5-4 to TRBJ2-7, with D possibly TRBD1 on 6 matching bases. Between the trimmed V and J ends, which lost 4 bases and 3 bases, there was a span of 23 bases. The germline CDR1 and CDR2 sequences are SGHNT and YYREEE (reference sequence). The CDR3 runs to 17 residues. CDR3 DNA sequence: TGTGCCAGCAGCCTTTGGAGGACAGTCAACAACCGCTACGAGCAGTACTTC. Amino acid sequence: CASSLWRTVNNRYEQYF.

The genes are TRBV9 and TRBJ1-3, with 8 positions matching TRBD1. Germline V gene lookup returns CDR1 SGDLS and CDR2 YYNGEE. V shed 1 base, J shed 4 bases, and the junction held 4 bases outside the gene matches. CDR3 length: 15 residues. The CDR3, as DNA: TGTGCCAGCAGCGTAACAGGGGGAACGGGAAACACCATATATTTT. As protein: CASSVTGGTGNTIYF.

The CDR3 region is CATSRGTARQETQYF. The CDR3 nucleotides read TGTGCCACCAGCCGGGGGACAGCTCGCCAAGAGACCCAGTACTTC. The V gene is TRBV15, the J gene TRBJ2-5, with a possible D match to TRBD1 (7 bases). The CDR3 extends over 15 amino acids. Trimming took 5 bases from V and 1 from J, leaving 14 bases between them. Germline V gene sequence: CDR1 LNHNV, CDR2 YYDKDF (reference sequence). The full variable domain, in which reference TRBV15 and TRBJ2-5 provide the parts outside the CDR3, is DAMVIQNPRYQVTQFGKPVTLSCSQTLNHNVMYWYQQKSSQAPKLLFHYYDKDFNNEADTPDNFQSRRPNTSFCFLDIRSPGLGDTAMYLCATSRGTARQETQYFGPGTRLLVL.

This chain links TRBV5-4 with TRBJ2-7; 7 bases are shared with TRBD1. The CDR3 extends over 14 amino acids. Per germline, CDR1 SGHNT and CDR2 YYREEE (reference sequence). V was pared by 5 bases and J by 4 bases, with 9 bases of the junction left unmatched. The CDR3 DNA follows: TGTGCCAGCAGGGATGACAGGGTAGGATACGAGCAGTACTTC. Protein sequence: CASRDDRVGYEQYF.

The chain uses TRBV14 and TRBJ2-4; D is possibly TRBD2 (5 bases). CDR3 size: 15 residues. V lost 2 bases, J lost 0 bases, and 8 bases lay in between. Per germline, CDR1 SGHDN and CDR2 FVKESK. CDR3 loop: CASSQSGLAKNIQYF. Here the CDR3 DNA reads TGTGCCAGCAGCCAATCGGGGTTAGCCAAAAACATTCAGTACTTC.

The chain carries TRBV2 and TRBJ2-7, with 8 bases identical to TRBD2. J was trimmed by 0 bases and V by 6 bases; bases with no gene match: 13. Germline V gene sequence: CDR1 SNHLY, CDR2 FYNNEI. CDR3 size: 17 residues. CDR3 sequence: CASRGTSFPFISYEQYF. CDR3 sequence (DNA): TGTGCCAGCAGAGGGACTAGTTTCCCCTTCATCTCCTACGAGCAGTACTTC. Full variable domain (missing parts from reference TRBV2 and TRBJ2-7): EPEVTQTPSHQVTQMGQEVILRCVPISNHLYFYWYRQILGQKVEFLVSFYNNEISEKSEIFDDQFSVERPDGSNFTLKIRSTKLEDSAMYFCASRGTSFPFISYEQYFGPGTRLTVT.